This is a list of T cell receptor beta chains from one sample in a study of blood T cell repertoires in COVID-19. Assay: immunoSEQ multiplex PCR; the TCRdb copy retains only in-frame clones and omits some. The profile shows about 180,000 clones, 88% of them singletons. The sequenced sample was PBMCs or T cells enriched from blood (not recorded which). The receptors come from a woman under 30 who had recovered from COVID-19. CDR3s include the opening cysteine and the closing phenylalanine or tryptophan. Clone sizes are given selectively: once, few, many, or a class where the clone is expanded.

cdr3_length: 18
j_call: TRBJ2-5
v_call: TRBV19
clone_size: once
cdr3_aa: CASSLLAGDLVGAETQYF

cdr3_length: 14
j_call: TRBJ1-1
v_call: TRBV5-4
clone_size: -
cdr3_aa: CASTEGVGATEAFF

cdr3_length: 16
j_call: TRBJ2-1
v_call: TRBV11-2
clone_size: -
cdr3_aa: CASSFRGSGSYNEQFF

cdr3_length: 16
j_call: TRBJ2-1
v_call: TRBV13
clone_size: -
cdr3_aa: CASRLALGQGKNEQFF

cdr3_length: 15
j_call: TRBJ2-4
v_call: TRBV11-1
clone_size: -
cdr3_aa: CASSGDRAQRYIQYF

cdr3_length: 18
j_call: TRBJ2-3
v_call: TRBV3-1/TRBV3-2
clone_size: -
cdr3_aa: CASSQENRAGTSTDTQYF

cdr3_length: 14
j_call: TRBJ1-1
v_call: TRBV6-5
clone_size: -
cdr3_aa: CASSTGTPITEAFF

cdr3_length: 14
j_call: TRBJ2-2
v_call: TRBV30
clone_size: few
cdr3_aa: CAWSFRLNTGELFF

cdr3_length: 12
j_call: TRBJ1-1
v_call: TRBV6-6
clone_size: -
cdr3_aa: CASSSPQGGAFF

cdr3_length: 14
j_call: TRBJ2-1
v_call: TRBV7-2
clone_size: -
cdr3_aa: CASSLRQGAHEQFF

cdr3_length: 17
j_call: TRBJ2-6
v_call: TRBV10-2
clone_size: -
cdr3_aa: CASRRLAGEGGANVLTF

cdr3_length: 15
j_call: TRBJ2-7
v_call: TRBV19
clone_size: -
cdr3_aa: CASSIGEADPYEQYF

cdr3_length: 13
j_call: TRBJ2-3
v_call: TRBV9
clone_size: -
cdr3_aa: CASSVWGEDTQYF

cdr3_length: 15
j_call: TRBJ1-2
v_call: TRBV13
clone_size: -
cdr3_aa: CASSTRQETDYGYTF

cdr3_length: 15
j_call: TRBJ2-5
v_call: TRBV5-1
clone_size: -
cdr3_aa: CASRTLTGGDETQYF

cdr3_length: 13
j_call: TRBJ2-7
v_call: TRBV27
clone_size: -
cdr3_aa: CASSLGGASEQYF

cdr3_length: 13
j_call: TRBJ1-4
v_call: TRBV7-8
clone_size: -
cdr3_aa: CASSLVADEKLFF

cdr3_length: 15
j_call: TRBJ1-1
v_call: TRBV19
clone_size: -
cdr3_aa: CASSITTGVNTEAFF